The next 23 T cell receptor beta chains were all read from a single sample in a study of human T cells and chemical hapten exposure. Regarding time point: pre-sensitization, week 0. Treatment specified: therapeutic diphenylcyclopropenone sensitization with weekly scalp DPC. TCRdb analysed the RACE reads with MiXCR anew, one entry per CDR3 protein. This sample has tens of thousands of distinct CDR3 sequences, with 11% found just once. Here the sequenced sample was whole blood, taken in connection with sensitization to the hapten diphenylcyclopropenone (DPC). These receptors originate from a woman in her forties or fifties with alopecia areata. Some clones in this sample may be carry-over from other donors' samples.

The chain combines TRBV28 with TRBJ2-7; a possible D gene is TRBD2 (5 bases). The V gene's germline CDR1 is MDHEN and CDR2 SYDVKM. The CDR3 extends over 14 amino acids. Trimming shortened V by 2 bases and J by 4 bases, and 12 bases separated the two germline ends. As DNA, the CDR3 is TGTGCCAGCAGTTTAGGAGGCAATGGGTACGAGCAGTACTTC. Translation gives CASSLGGNGYEQYF.

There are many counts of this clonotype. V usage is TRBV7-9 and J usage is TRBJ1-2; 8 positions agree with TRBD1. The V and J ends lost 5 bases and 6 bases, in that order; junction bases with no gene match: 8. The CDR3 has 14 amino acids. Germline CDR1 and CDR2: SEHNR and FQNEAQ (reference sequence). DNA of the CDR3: TGTGCCAGCAGCCAACCGGACAGGGTTCATGGCTACACCTTC. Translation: CASSQPDRVHGYTF.

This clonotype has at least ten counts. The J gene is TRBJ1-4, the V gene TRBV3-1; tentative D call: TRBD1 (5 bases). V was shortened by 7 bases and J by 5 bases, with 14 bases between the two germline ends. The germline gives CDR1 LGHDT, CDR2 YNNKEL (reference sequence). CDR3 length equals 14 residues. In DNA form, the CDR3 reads TGTGCCAGCAAACAGACAGCCTCGAATGAAAAACTGTTTTTT. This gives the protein CASKQTASNEKLFF.

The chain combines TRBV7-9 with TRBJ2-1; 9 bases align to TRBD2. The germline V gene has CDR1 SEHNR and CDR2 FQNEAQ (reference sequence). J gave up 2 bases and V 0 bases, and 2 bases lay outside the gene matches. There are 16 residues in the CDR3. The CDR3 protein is CASSLAAGGAYNEQFF. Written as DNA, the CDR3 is TGTGCCAGCAGCTTAGCCGCGGGAGGGGCCTACAATGAGCAGTTCTTC.

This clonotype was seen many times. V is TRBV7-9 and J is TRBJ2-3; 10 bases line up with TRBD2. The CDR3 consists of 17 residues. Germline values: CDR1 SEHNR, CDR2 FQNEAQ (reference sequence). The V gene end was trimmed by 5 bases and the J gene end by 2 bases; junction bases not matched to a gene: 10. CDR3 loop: CASSRGTSAQYTDTQYF. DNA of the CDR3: TGTGCCAGCAGCCGAGGGACTAGCGCTCAGTACACAGATACGCAGTATTTT.

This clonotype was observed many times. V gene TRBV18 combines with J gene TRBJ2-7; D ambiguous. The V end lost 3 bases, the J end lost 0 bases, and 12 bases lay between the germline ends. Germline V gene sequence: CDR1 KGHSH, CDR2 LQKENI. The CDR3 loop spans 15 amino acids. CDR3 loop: CASSPYHESSYEQYF. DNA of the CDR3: TGTGCCAGCTCACCCTATCACGAGAGCTCCTACGAGCAGTACTTC. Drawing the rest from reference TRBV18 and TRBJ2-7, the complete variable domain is NAGVMQNPRHLVRRRGQEARLRCSPMKGHSHVYWYRQLPEEGLKFMVYLQKENIIDESGMPKERFSAEFPKEGPSILRIQQVVRGDSAAYFCASSPYHESSYEQYFGPGTRLTVT.

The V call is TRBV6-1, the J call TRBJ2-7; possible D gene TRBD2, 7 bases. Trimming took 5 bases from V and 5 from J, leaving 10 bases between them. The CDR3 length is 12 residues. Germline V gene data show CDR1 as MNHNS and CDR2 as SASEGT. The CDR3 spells CASSWGGDEQYF. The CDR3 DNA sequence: TGTGCCAGCAGTTGGGGGGGCGACGAGCAGTACTTC.

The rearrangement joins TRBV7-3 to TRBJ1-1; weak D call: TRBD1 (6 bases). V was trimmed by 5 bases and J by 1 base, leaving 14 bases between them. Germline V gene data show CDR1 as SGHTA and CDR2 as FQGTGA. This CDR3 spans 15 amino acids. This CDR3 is CASSLGQPGNTEAFF. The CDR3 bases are TGTGCCAGCAGCCTAGGACAGCCAGGGAACACTGAAGCTTTCTTT. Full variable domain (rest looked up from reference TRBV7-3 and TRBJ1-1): GAGVSQTPSNKVTEKGKYVELRCDPISGHTALYWYRQSLGQGPEFLIYFQGTGAADDSGLPNDRFFAVRPEGSVSTLKIQRTERGDSAVYLCASSLGQPGNTEAFFGQGTRLTVV.

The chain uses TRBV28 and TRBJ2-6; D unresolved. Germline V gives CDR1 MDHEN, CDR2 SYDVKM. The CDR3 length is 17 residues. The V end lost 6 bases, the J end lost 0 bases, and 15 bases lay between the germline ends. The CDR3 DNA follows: TGTGCCAGCAGGGGTTGGCAGACCAGCTCTGGGGCCAACGTCCTGACTTTC. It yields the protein CASRGWQTSSGANVLTF.

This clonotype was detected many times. For the CDR3, the DNA is TGCAGCGTTGACCGGGGCTCTGAAGCTTTCTTT. This translates into CSVDRGSEAFF. The chain couples TRBV29-1 to TRBJ1-1, with D possibly being TRBD1 (5 bases). The V and J ends lost 3 bases and 6 bases respectively, with 8 bases between them. Germline CDR1 and CDR2: SQVTM and ANQGSEA. The CDR3 has 11 amino acids. The full variable domain, rest sourced from reference TRBV29-1 and TRBJ1-1, is SAVISQKPSRDICQRGTSLTIQCQVDSQVTMMFWYRQQPGQSLTLIATANQGSEATYESGFVIDKFPISRPNLTFSTLTVSNMSPEDSSIYLCSVDRGSEAFFGQGTRLTVV.

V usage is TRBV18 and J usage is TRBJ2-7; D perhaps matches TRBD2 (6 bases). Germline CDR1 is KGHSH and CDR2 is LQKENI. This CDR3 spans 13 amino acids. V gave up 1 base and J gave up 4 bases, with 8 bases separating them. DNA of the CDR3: TGTGCCAGCTCACCACGGGAGGAGTACGAGCAGTACTTC. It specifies CASSPREEYEQYF. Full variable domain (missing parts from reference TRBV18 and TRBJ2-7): NAGVMQNPRHLVRRRGQEARLRCSPMKGHSHVYWYRQLPEEGLKFMVYLQKENIIDESGMPKERFSAEFPKEGPSILRIQQVVRGDSAAYFCASSPREEYEQYFGPGTRLTVT.

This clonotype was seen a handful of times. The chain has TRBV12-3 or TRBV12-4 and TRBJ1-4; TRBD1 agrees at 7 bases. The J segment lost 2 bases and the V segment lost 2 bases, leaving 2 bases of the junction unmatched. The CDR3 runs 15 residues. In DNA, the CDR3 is TGTGCCAGCAGTTTAACAGGGGTTACTAATGAAAAACTGTTTTTT. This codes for CASSLTGVTNEKLFF.

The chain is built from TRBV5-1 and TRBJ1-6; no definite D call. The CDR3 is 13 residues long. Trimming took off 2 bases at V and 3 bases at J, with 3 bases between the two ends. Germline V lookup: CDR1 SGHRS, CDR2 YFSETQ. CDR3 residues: CASSFDYNSPLHF. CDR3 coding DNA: TGCGCCAGCAGCTTCGACTATAATTCACCCCTCCACTTT. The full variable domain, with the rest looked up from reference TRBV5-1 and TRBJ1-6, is KAGVTQTPRYLIKTRGQQVTLSCSPISGHRSVSWYQQTPGQGLQFLFEYFSETQRNKGNFPGRFSGRQFSNSRSEMNVSTLELGDSALYLCASSFDYNSPLHFGNGTRLTVT.

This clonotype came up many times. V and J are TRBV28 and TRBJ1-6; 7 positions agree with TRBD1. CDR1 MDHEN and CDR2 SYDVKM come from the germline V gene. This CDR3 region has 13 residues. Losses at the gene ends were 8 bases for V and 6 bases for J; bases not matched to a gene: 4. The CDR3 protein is CASGQGGNSPLHF. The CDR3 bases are TGTGCCAGCGGCCAGGGGGGTAATTCACCCCTCCACTTT.

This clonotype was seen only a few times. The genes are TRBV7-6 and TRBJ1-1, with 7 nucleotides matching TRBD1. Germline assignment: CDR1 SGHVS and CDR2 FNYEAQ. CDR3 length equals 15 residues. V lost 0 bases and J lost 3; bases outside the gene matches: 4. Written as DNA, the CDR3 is TGTGCCAGCAGCTTAGCGCTCACAGGGGACACTGAAGCTTTCTTT. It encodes CASSLALTGDTEAFF.

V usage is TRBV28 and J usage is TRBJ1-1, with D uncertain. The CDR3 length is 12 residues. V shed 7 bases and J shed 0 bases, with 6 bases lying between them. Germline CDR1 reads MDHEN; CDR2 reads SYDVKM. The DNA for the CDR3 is TGTGCCAGCACTCGTCTGAACACTGAAGCTTTCTTT. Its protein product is CASTRLNTEAFF.

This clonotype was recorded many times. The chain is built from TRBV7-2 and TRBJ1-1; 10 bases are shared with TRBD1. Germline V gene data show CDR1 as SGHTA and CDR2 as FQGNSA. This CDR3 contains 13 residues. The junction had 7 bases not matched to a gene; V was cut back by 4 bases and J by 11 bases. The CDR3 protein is CASSSDRGRRAFF. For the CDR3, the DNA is TGTGCCAGCAGCTCCGACAGGGGGCGCCGGGCTTTCTTT. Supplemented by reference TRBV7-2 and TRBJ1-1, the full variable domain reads GAGVSQSPSNKVTEKGKDVELRCDPISGHTALYWYRQSLGQGLEFLIYFQGNSAPDKSGLPSDRFSAERTGGSVSTLTIQRTQQEDSAVYLCASSSDRGRRAFFGQGTRLTVV.

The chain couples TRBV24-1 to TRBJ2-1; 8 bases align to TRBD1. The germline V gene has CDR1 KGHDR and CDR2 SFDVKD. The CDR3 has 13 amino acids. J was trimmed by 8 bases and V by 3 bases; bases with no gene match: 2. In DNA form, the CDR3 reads TGTGCCACCAGTGATGGGGGACAGGATGAGCAGTTCTTC. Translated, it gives CATSDGGQDEQFF.

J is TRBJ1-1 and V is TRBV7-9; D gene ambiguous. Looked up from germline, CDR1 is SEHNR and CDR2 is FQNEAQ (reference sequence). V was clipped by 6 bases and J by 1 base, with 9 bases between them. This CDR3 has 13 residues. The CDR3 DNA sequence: TGTGCCAGCAGTCGAACATCGAACACTGAAGCTTTCTTT. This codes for CASSRTSNTEAFF.

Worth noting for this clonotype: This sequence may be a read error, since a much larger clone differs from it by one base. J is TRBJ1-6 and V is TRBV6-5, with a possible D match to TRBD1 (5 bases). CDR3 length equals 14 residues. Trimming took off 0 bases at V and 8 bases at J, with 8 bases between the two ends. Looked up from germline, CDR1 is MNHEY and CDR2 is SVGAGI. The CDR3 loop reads CASSYSTEDSPLHF. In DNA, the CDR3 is TGTGCCAGCAGTTACTCGACAGAAGATTCACCCCTCCACTTT.

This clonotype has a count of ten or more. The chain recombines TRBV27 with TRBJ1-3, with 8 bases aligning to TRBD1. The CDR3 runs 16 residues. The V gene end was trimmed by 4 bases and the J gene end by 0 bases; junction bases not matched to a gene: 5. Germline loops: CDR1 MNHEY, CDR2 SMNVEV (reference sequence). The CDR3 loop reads CASSSGQAYSGNTIYF. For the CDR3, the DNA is TGTGCCAGCAGTTCGGGACAGGCCTACTCTGGAAACACCATATATTTT.

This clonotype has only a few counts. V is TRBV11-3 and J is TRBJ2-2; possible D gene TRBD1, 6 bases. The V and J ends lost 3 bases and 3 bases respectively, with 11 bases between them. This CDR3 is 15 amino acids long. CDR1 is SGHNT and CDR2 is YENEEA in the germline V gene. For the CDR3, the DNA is TGTGCCAGCAGCTTGGAGCCAGGGGACACCGGGGAGCTGTTTTTT. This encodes CASSLEPGDTGELFF.

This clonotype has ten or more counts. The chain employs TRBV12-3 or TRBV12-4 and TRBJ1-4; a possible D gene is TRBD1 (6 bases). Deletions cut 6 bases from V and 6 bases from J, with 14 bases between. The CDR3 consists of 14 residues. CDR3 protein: CASRTGWVDEKLFF. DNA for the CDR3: TGTGCCAGCAGGACAGGTTGGGTTGATGAAAAACTGTTTTTT.